Listed below are T cell receptor beta chains from one sample, sequenced in a study of cytomegalovirus exposure and HLA in healthy donors. TCRdb keeps only in-frame clones here, not all; method: immunoSEQ multiplex PCR. The table records over 200,000 clones, 82% of them present only once. Source material: PBMCs. Receptor source: a woman aged 40 to 49 in good health and CMV-seropositive. The conserved cysteine and the conserved F or W are not part of the CDR3 here. Fields, in order: CDR3 protein, V gene, J gene, D gene. The D gene is left open where the match is weak.

CDR3: ASSPSGQSTDTQY; V: TRBV7-8; J: TRBJ2-3; D: .
CDR3: ASIGVGHYGYT; V: TRBV6-1; J: TRBJ1-2; D: .
CDR3: AWSVSQEET; V: TRBV30; J: TRBJ1-2; D: .
CDR3: SVAGGGEQY; V: TRBV20-1; J: TRBJ2-7; D: TRBD2
CDR3: ASSSSIAGGVDTQY; V: TRBV7-3; J: TRBJ2-3; D: TRBD2
CDR3: ASRRNRGQHSNQPQH; V: TRBV7-3; J: TRBJ1-5; D: TRBD1
CDR3: ASSVDRGNYGYT; V: TRBV7-2; J: TRBJ1-2; D: TRBD1
CDR3: ASSLASGGAGGELF; V: TRBV7-2; J: TRBJ2-2; D: TRBD2
CDR3: ASSVAPQASSYEQY; V: TRBV9; J: TRBJ2-7; D: .
CDR3: ASSLGLVPYEQY; V: TRBV6-6; J: TRBJ2-7; D: .
CDR3: ASSWVAQETQY; V: TRBV7-2; J: TRBJ2-5; D: .
CDR3: ASSNGFSMNTEAF; V: TRBV18; J: TRBJ1-1; D: .
CDR3: ASSLMETQY; V: TRBV7-2; J: TRBJ2-5; D: .
CDR3: ASSPTSGRYHEQY; V: TRBV11-3; J: TRBJ2-7; D: .
CDR3: ASSQPSGFSRRF; V: TRBV4-1; J: TRBJ2-1; D: .
CDR3: ASRYTGSYGYT; V: TRBV6-6; J: TRBJ1-2; D: .
CDR3: ASSQAGPAGGSYGYT; V: TRBV4-2; J: TRBJ1-2; D: TRBD1
CDR3: ASSLVQGMNTEAF; V: TRBV7-2; J: TRBJ1-1; D: .